This T cell receptor (beta chain) was recorded in a study of blood T cell repertoires in COVID-19. Produced via immunoSEQ multiplex PCR; TCRdb's table is partial and in-frame only. The sample gives roughly 150,000 clones, 84% of which show up once; around 8% is in the top ten. The CDR3 runs 20 residues. Trimming removed 1 base from V and 0 bases from J, with 20 bases in between. The germline CDR1 and CDR2 sequences are SGHKS and YYEKEE (reference sequence). The specimen sequenced was peripheral blood. This TCR was recovered from a human donor in a cohort sampled during active COVID-19. The chain links TRBV5-5 to TRBJ2-6; maybe TRBD2 (5 bases). The CDR3 loop reads CASSLKIIRSAHSGANVLTF. CDR3 nucleotide sequence: TGTGCCAGCAGCTTGAAAATAATACGTAGCGCCCACTCTGGGGCCAACGTCCTGACTTTC.